This is a list of T cell receptor beta chains from one sample in a study of blood T cell repertoires in COVID-19. Using immunoSEQ multiplex PCR, the repertoire was profiled, and TCRdb retains in-frame clones only, with some absent. The sample consists of around 190,000 clones, 80% to 90% of them appearing once. Sequenced input: peripheral blood. The receptors here all came from a man between 18 and 29 years old who had recovered from COVID-19. Both conserved end residues are part of each CDR3.

J gene,V gene,CDR3 protein
TRBJ2-3,TRBV7-3,CASSPSRRDRLTGATDTQYF
TRBJ1-3,TRBV4-3,CASSSLRTAGVTIYF
TRBJ2-2,TRBV9,CASSPEGGAGELFF
TRBJ1-4,TRBV15,CATQDGSSEKLFF
TRBJ2-3,TRBV5-1,CASSLNRGDTQYF
TRBJ2-7,TRBV6-5,CASSRTGGVYEQYF
TRBJ1-2,TRBV15,CATSRDQGGGYTF
TRBJ1-4,TRBV7-2,CASSLASTGKLFF
TRBJ1-5,TRBV28,CASTITGLGGQPQHF
TRBJ2-7,TRBV7-2,CASSLSLRLAGVRSEQYF
TRBJ2-7,TRBV12-5,CASGLRAGPYEQYF
TRBJ2-3,TRBV9,CASSDGGGTDTQYF
TRBJ2-1,TRBV4-3,CASSQAMASKDEQFF
TRBJ1-1,TRBV2,CASTAGMNTEAFF
TRBJ2-7,TRBV4-1,CASSQALAAYEQYF
TRBJ1-2,TRBV11-2,CASSLVPRGYGYTF
TRBJ2-3,TRBV5-4,CASSLPPGDTQYF
TRBJ1-1,TRBV30,CAWSVNRDTEAFF
TRBJ2-3,TRBV10-2,CASSSSVRTQYF
TRBJ2-1,TRBV5-8,CASSLRQGAGNEQFF
TRBJ2-2,TRBV7-3,CASSIGTANTGELFF
TRBJ2-5,TRBV6-5,CASSKNRVSQETQYF
TRBJ2-7,TRBV4-3,CASSQDLQGREWEQYF
TRBJ2-1,TRBV18,CASSPSHEQFF
TRBJ2-2,TRBV10-3,CAAGQGPANTGELFF
TRBJ2-7,TRBV7-2,CASSFWTGGQYEQYF
TRBJ1-3,TRBV3-1/TRBV3-2,CASSQEGRTNSGNTIYF
TRBJ1-1,TRBV5-1,CASAGQGLHSEAFF
TRBJ2-2,TRBV9,CASSVGRSGGNTGELFF
TRBJ1-2,TRBV21-1,CASQKTGGAGYGYTF
TRBJ2-6,TRBV6-2/TRBV6-3,CASSYSPRTGANVLTF
TRBJ1-1,TRBV27,CASRRTGQNTEAFF
TRBJ2-7,TRBV30,CAWSVLQGPREQYF
TRBJ1-6,TRBV5-5,CASSSGQGTLTNSPLHF
TRBJ2-1,TRBV6-2/TRBV6-3,CASSPLSRADPYNEQFF
TRBJ2-1,TRBV7-3,CASSLGGRGLGEQFF
TRBJ1-6,TRBV11-2,CASSSGQANYYYNSPLHF
TRBJ1-3,TRBV7-6,CASSRDGTGIGNTIYF
TRBJ1-5,TRBV6-2/TRBV6-3,CASSYDRPTSNQPQHF
TRBJ2-6,TRBV28,CASTKSTGANVLTF
TRBJ1-5,TRBV6-6,CASSRGPFSNQPQHF
TRBJ2-3,TRBV6-2/TRBV6-3,CASSYSGGYTTDTQYF